One TCR beta chain is described in this entry. This CDR3 is also generated by other DNA sequences in the sample. This sample was included in a study of blood T cell repertoires in COVID-19. Here immunoSEQ multiplex PCR was the method, and the copy in TCRdb shows in-frame clones only, minus some. This repertoire shows a few hundred thousand clones, 84% found once; its top ten account for less than 2%. Specimen: peripheral blood. The sequence was collected from a woman aged 40 to 55 who had recovered from COVID-19.

Written as DNA, the CDR3 is TGTGCCAGCAGTTACAGACAGAGGAACACTGAAGCTTTCTTT. Encoded protein: CASSYRQRNTEAFF. V is TRBV6-5 and J is TRBJ1-1; possible D gene TRBD1, 5 bases. V gave up 2 bases and J gave up 1 base, with 8 bases separating them. Germline V lookup: CDR1 MNHEY, CDR2 SVGAGI. CDR3 length: 14 residues.